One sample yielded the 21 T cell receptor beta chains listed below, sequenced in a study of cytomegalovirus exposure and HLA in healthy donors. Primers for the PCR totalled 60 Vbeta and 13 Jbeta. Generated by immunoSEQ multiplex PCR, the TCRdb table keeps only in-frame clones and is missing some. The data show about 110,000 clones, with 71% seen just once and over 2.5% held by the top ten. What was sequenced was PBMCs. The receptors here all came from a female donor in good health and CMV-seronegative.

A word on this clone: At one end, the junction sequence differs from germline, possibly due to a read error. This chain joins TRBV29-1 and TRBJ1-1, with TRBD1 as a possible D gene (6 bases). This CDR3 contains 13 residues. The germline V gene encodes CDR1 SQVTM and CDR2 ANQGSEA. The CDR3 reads CGVDRGRNTEAFF. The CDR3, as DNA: TGCGGCGTTGATAGGGGGAGGAACACTGAAGCTTTCTTT.

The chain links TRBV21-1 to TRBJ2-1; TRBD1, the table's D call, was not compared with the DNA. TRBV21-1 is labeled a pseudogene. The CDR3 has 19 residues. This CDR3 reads CASSEIALQGPPVFDEQFF. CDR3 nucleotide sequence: TGTGCCAGCAGCGAGATAGCGTTACAGGGTCCCCCCGTGTTCGATGAGCAGTTCTTC.

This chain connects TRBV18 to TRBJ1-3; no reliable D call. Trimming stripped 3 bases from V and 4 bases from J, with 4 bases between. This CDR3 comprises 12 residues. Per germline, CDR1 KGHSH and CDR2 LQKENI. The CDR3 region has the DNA TGTGCCAGCTCACCCAGAGGAAACACCATATATTTT. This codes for CASSPRGNTIYF.

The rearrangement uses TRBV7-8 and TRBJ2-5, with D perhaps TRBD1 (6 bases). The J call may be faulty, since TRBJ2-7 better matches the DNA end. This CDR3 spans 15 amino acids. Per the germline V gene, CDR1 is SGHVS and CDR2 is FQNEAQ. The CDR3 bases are TGTGCCAGCAGCCCTGACAGGATGAGGTCCTACGAGCAGTACTTC. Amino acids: CASSPDRMRSYEQYF.

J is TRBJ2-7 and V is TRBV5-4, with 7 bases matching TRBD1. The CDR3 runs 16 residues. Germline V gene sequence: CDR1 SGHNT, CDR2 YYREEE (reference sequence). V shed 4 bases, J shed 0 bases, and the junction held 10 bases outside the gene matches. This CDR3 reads CASSQGQTRYSYEQYF. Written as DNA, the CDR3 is TGTGCCAGCAGCCAGGGACAGACTCGATACTCCTACGAGCAGTACTTC.

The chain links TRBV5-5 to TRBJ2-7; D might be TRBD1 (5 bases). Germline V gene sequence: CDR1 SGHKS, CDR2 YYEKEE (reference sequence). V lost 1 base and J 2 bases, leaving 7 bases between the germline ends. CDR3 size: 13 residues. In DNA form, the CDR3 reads TGTGCCAGCAGCTTGTCACAGGCCTACGAGCAGTACTTC. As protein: CASSLSQAYEQYF.

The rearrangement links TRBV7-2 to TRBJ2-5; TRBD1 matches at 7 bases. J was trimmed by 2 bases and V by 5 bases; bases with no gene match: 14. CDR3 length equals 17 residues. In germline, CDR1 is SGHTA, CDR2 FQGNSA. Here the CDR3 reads CASSRGPRGQLQETQYF. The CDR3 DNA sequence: TGTGCCAGCAGCCGTGGCCCCCGGGGACAGCTACAAGAGACCCAGTACTTC.

The DNA of the CDR3 is TGTGCCAGCAGTTTACAGCCGGGGAGCAATCAGCCCCAGCATTTT. Its protein product is CASSLQPGSNQPQHF. The J gene is TRBJ1-5, the V gene TRBV27; D unclear. Germline V gene data show CDR1 as MNHEY and CDR2 as SMNVEV (reference sequence). The CDR3 covers 15 residues. Deletions cut 2 bases from V and 1 base from J, with 9 bases between.

In nucleotides, the CDR3 is TGTGCCATCAAGGGGGACGGGCTCAATCAGCCCCAGCATTTT. Translating gives CAIKGDGLNQPQHF. This rearrangement joins TRBV10-3 to TRBJ1-5; D possibly corresponds to TRBD1 (6 bases). The CDR3 spans 14 residues. Germline V gene lookup returns CDR1 ENHRY and CDR2 SYGVKD. Trimming cost V 7 bases and J 3 bases, with 13 bases left between them.

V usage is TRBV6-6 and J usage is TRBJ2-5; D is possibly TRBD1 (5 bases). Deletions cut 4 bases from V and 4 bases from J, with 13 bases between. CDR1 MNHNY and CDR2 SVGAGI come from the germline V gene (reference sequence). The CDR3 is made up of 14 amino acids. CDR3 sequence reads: CASSSTVGPETQYF. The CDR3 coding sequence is TGTGCCAGCAGTTCCACGGTGGGGCCAGAGACCCAGTACTTC.

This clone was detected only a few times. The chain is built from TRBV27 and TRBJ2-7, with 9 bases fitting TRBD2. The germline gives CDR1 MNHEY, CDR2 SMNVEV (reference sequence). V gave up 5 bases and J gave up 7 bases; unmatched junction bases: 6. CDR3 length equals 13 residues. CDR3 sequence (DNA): TGTGCCAGCAGTAGTAGCGGGAGTGAGGAGCAGTACTTC. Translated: CASSSSGSEEQYF.

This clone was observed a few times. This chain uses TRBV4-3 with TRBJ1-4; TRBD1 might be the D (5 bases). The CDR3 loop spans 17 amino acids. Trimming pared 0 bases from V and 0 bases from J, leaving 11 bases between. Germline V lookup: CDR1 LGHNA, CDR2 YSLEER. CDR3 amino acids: CASSQDRTPATNEKLFF. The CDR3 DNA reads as TGCGCCAGCAGCCAAGATCGGACACCTGCAACTAATGAAAAACTGTTTTTT.

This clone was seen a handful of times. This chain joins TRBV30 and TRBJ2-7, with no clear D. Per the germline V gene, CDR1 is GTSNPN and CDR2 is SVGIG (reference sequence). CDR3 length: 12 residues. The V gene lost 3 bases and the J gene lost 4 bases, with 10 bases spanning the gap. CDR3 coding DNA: TGTGCCTGGAGACCCAACGGGTACGAGCAGTACTTC. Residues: CAWRPNGYEQYF.

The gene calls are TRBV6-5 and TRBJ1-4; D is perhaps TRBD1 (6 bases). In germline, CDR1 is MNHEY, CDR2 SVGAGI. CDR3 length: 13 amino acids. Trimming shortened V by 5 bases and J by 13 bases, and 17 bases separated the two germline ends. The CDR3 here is CASSRRQEGRLFF. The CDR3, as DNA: TGTGCCAGCAGTAGGAGACAGGAAGGGCGACTGTTTTTT.

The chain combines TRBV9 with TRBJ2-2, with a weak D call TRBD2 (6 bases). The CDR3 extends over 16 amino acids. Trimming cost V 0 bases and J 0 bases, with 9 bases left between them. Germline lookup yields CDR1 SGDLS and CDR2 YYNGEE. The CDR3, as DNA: TGTGCCAGCAGCGTAGTAAGCGGGTCGAACACCGGGGAGCTGTTTTTT. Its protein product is CASSVVSGSNTGELFF.

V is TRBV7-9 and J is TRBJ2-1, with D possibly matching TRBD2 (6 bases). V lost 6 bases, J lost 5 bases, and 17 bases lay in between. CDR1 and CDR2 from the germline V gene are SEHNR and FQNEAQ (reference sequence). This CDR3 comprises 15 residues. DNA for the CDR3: TGTGCCAGCAGACCTTATACGGGAGCGGACAATGAGCAGTTCTTC. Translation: CASRPYTGADNEQFF.

The CDR3 loop reads CASSLGPRLALEQYF. In DNA, the CDR3 is TGTGCCAGCAGCTTAGGACCAAGACTAGCCCTCGAGCAGTACTTC. The chain uses TRBV11-2 and TRBJ2-7; the match to TRBD2 covers 7 bases. The V segment lost 1 base and the J segment 6 bases; nucleotides outside the gene matches: 9. Germline CDR1 is SGHAT and CDR2 is FQNNGV. The CDR3 totals 15 residues.

CDR3 sequence reads: CASSYRTGGVSAEQYF. CDR3 coding DNA: TGTGCCAGCAGTTATAGGACAGGGGGCGTCTCTGCCGAGCAGTACTTC. The chain has TRBV6-5 and TRBJ2-7; 11 positions agree with TRBD1. The V segment lost 3 bases and the J segment 6 bases; nucleotides outside the gene matches: 10. The CDR3 is made up of 16 amino acids. Looked up from germline, CDR1 is MNHEY and CDR2 is SVGAGI.

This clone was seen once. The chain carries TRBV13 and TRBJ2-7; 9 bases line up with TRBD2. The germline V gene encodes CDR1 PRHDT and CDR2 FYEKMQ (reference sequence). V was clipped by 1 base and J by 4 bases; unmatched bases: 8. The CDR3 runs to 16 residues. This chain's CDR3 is CASSLVGGREQYEQYF. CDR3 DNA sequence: TGTGCCAGCAGCTTAGTAGGCGGGAGGGAACAGTACGAGCAGTACTTC.

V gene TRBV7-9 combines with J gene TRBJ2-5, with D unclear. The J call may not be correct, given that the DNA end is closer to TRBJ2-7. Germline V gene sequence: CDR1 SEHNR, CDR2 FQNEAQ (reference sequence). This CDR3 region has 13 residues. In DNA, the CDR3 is TGTGCCAGCAGAGGCGGAATAACCTACGAGCAGTACTTC. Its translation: CASRGGITYEQYF.

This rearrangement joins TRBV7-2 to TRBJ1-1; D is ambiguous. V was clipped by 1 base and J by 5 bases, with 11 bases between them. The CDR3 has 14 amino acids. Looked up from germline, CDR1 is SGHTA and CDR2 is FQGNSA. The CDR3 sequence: CASSLDRGGTEAFF. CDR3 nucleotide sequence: TGTGCCAGCAGCTTAGATCGGGGTGGAACTGAAGCTTTCTTT.